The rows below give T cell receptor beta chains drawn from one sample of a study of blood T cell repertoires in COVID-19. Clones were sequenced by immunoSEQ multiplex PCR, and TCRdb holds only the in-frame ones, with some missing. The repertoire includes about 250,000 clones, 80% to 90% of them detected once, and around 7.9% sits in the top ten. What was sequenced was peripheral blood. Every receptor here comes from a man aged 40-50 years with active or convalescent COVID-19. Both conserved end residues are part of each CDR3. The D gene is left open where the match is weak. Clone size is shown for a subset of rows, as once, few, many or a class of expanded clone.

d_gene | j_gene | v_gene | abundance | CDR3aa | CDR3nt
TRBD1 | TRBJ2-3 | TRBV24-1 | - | CATSDFLLVTGSFHTQYF | TGTGCCACCAGTGATTTCCTCCTGGTGACAGGGTCCTTCCATACGCAGTATTTT
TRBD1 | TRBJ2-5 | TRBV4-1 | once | CASSQDRTGSIETQYF | TGCGCCAGCAGCCAAGATAGGACAGGGTCTATCGAGACCCAGTACTTC
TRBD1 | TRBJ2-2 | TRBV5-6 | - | CASSPPTGTGELFF | TGTGCCAGCAGCCCCCCGACAGGGACCGGGGAGCTGTTTTTT
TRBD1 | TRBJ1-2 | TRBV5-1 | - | CASSPMTGATGGYTF | TGCGCCAGCAGCCCGATGACAGGGGCGACTGGTGGCTACACCTTC
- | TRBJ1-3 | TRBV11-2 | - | CASSLVAVSSGNTIYF | TGTGCCAGCAGCTTAGTAGCGGTGAGCTCTGGAAACACCATATATTTT
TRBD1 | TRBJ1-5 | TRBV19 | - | CASSGQGVPLGSSNQPQHF | TGTGCCAGTAGCGGACAGGGGGTCCCGCTCGGGTCGAGCAATCAGCCCCAGCATTTT
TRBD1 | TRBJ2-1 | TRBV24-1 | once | CATSDPQGAGDNNEQFF | TGTGCCACCAGTGATCCGCAGGGGGCAGGGGATAACAATGAGCAGTTCTTC
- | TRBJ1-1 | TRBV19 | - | CASRDRGRGSMNTEAFF | TGTGCCAGTAGAGATAGGGGACGGGGGTCAATGAACACTGAAGCTTTCTTT
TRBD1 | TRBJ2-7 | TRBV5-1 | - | CASSLTGFGYEQYF | TGCGCCAGCAGCCTGACAGGGTTCGGCTACGAGCAGTACTTC
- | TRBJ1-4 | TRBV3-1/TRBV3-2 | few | CASSQVITTNEKLFF | TGTGCCAGCAGCCAAGTAATTACAACTAATGAAAAACTGTTTTTT
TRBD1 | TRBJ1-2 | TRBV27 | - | CASSLTGAGYTF | TGTGCCAGCAGCTTGACAGGGGCTGGCTACACCTTC
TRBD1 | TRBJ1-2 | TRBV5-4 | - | CASSLGTGGSYGYTF | TGTGCCAGCAGCTTGGGGACAGGGGGGAGCTATGGCTACACCTTC
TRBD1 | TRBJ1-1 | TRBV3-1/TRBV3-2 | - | CASSQRTGGTEAFF | TGTGCCAGCAGCCAAAGGACAGGGGGCACTGAAGCTTTCTTT
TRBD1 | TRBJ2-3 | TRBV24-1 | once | CATSKNRGTDTQYF | TGTGCCACCAGTAAAAACAGGGGGACAGATACGCAGTATTTT
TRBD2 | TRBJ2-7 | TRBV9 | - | CASSVAGSGGAYEQYF | TGTGCCAGCAGCGTAGCAGGAAGCGGGGGGGCCTACGAGCAGTACTTC
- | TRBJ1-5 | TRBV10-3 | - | CAITDRPGQPQHF | TGTGCCATCACTGACAGACCAGGCCAGCCCCAGCATTTT
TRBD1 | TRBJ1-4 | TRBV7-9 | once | CASSSDRGWGEKLFF | TGTGCCAGCAGCTCCGACAGGGGGTGGGGTGAAAAACTGTTTTTT
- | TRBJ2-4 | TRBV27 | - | CASSSPGGNIQYF | TGTGCCAGCAGCTCGCCCGGAGGAAACATTCAGTACTTC
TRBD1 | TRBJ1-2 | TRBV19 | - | CASSIDGTGIGGYTF | TGTGCCAGTAGTATAGATGGGACAGGGATAGGTGGCTACACCTTC
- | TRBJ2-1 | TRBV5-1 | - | CASSLQGGVNEQFF | TGCGCCAGCAGCTTACAGGGAGGGGTGAATGAGCAGTTCTTC
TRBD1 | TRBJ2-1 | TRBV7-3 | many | CASSLIGTGYNEQFF | TGTGCCAGCAGCTTAATAGGGACAGGGTACAATGAGCAGTTCTTC
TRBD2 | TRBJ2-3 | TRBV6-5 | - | CASRIAGGGTDTQYF | TGTGCCAGCAGGATAGCGGGAGGGGGCACAGATACGCAGTATTTT
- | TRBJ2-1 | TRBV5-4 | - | CASSLPLGDRVNEQFF | TGTGCCAGCAGCTTGCCGCTGGGAGATAGAGTCAATGAGCAGTTCTTC
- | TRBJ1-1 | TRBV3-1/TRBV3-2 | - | CASSQDDGTFGLAFF | TGTGCCAGCAGCCAAGATGATGGGACATTTGGGCTAGCTTTCTTT
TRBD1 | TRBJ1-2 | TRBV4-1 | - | CASTQGPFRGPGGGYGYTF | TGCGCCAGCACTCAAGGTCCCTTCAGGGGGCCCGGAGGTGGCTATGGCTACACCTTC
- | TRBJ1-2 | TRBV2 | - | CASSSSVRAPF | TGTGCCAGCAGTTCGTCGGTCAGGGCCCCCTTC
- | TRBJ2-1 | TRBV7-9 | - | CASTPSGPYNEQFF | TGTGCCAGCACCCCCAGCGGACCCTACAATGAGCAGTTCTTC
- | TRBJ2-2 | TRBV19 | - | CASSRGGGSAGELFF | TGTGCCAGTAGTAGGGGAGGGGGTAGTGCCGGGGAGCTGTTTTTT
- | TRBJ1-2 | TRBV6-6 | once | CASSYRGLGYTF | TGTGCCAGCAGTTATAGGGGGTTAGGCTACACCTTC
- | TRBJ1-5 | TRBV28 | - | CASSLSGGGQPQHF | TGTGCCAGCAGTTTAAGTGGGGGCGGGCAGCCCCAGCATTTT
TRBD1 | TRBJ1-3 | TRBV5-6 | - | CASSSYRGRGYF | TGTGCCAGCAGCTCGTACAGGGGGCGAGGATATTTT
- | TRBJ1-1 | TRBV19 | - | CASSNDRRGAFF | TGTGCCAGTAGTAACGACCGCCGGGGGGCTTTCTTT
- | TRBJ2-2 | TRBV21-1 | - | CASSKGGKFANTGELFF | TGTGCCAGCAGCAAAGGGGGCAAGTTCGCGAACACCGGGGAGCTGTTTTTT
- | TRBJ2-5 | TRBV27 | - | CASRTRPGQETQYF | TGTGCCAGCCGGACACGGCCCGGCCAAGAGACCCAGTACTTC
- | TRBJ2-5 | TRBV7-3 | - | CASSWQGGETQYF | TGTGCCAGCAGCTGGCAGGGCGGCGAGACCCAGTACTTC